These 19 T cell receptor beta chains came from one sample sequenced in a study of CD8 T cells in Susac syndrome (dated by TCRdb to about 2019). Library preparation was by the immunoSEQ multiplex PCR assay. RNA was extracted using the RNeasy kit, and roughly 0.45 to 1 ug of the RNA was reverse transcribed with random hexamers. The raw public reads went through TCRdb reprocessing: fastp at Q25, MiXCR clone calling, in-frame beta chains kept. Each entry merges the rows of one CDR3 protein and shows their most common DNA and genes. Counted in this sample were 110,000 or so distinct CDR3 sequences; roughly 97% of them appeared once. 0.09% to 0.1% of the sample lies in the top ten. Specimen: CD4+ T cells from PBMCs. The receptors shown here come from a human donor in good health.

The chain is built from TRBV4-1 and TRBJ2-7; maybe TRBD1 (6 bases). Per germline, CDR1 MGHRA and CDR2 YSYEKL. The CDR3 has 15 amino acids. The V end was cut by 3 bases, the J end by 0 bases, with 12 bases between. CDR3 amino acids: CASSHMGQGSYEQYF. The CDR3 DNA sequence: TGCGCCAGCAGCCATATGGGACAAGGCTCCTACGAGCAGTACTTC.

This rearrangement joins TRBV18 to TRBJ2-7; no definite D call. From germline, CDR1 is KGHSH and CDR2 LQKENI. This CDR3 spans 14 amino acids. V lost 8 bases, J lost 0 bases, and 14 bases lay in between. CDR3 sequence reads: CASPREENSYEQYF. The DNA for the CDR3 is TGTGCCAGCCCCCGCGAGGAAAACTCCTACGAGCAGTACTTC. The full variable domain, its missing parts supplied by reference TRBV18 and TRBJ2-7, is NAGVMQNPRHLVRRRGQEARLRCSPMKGHSHVYWYRQLPEEGLKFMVYLQKENIIDESGMPKERFSAEFPKEGPSILRIQQVVRGDSAAYFCASPREENSYEQYFGPGTRLTVT.

The rearrangement links TRBV18 to TRBJ2-3; a possible D gene is TRBD1 (5 bases). Germline CDR1 KGHSH, CDR2 LQKENI. V lost 1 base and J 5 bases, leaving 10 bases between the germline ends. The CDR3 sequence is 14 residues long. The DNA of the CDR3 is TGTGCCAGCTCACCACAGGCAGGACAAGATACGCAGTATTTT. It translates to CASSPQAGQDTQYF.

The chain employs TRBV24-1 and TRBJ2-1, with a weak D call TRBD2 (6 bases). This CDR3 contains 11 residues. CDR1 is KGHDR and CDR2 is SFDVKD in the germline V gene. With 8 bases removed from V and 8 bases from J, the gap between germline ends came to 9 bases. CDR3 coding DNA: TGTGCCACCAAAGGAGGGGATGAGCAGTTCTTC. It translates to CATKGGDEQFF.

The chain combines TRBV4-1 with TRBJ2-7, with a tentative D call TRBD2 (5 bases). This CDR3 contains 16 residues. CDR1 is MGHRA and CDR2 is YSYEKL in the germline V gene. Trimming removed 3 bases at V and 5 bases at J, with 20 bases between. The CDR3 nucleotides read TGCGCCAGCAGCCAGGGTCTTTCAGGAGGCTACCACGAGCAGTACTTC. Protein product: CASSQGLSGGYHEQYF.

J is TRBJ1-3 and V is TRBV29-1; D remains unclear. Germline V gene data show CDR1 as SQVTM and CDR2 as ANQGSEA. The length of the CDR3 is 12 residues. The V end lost 6 bases, the J end lost 0 bases, and 6 bases lay between the germline ends. As DNA, the CDR3 is TGCAGCGTCCGCCCCTCTGGAAACACCATATATTTT. This gives the protein CSVRPSGNTIYF.

The J gene is TRBJ1-5, the V gene TRBV12-3 or TRBV12-4; D is ambiguous. Trimming shortened V by 7 bases and J by 6 bases, and 13 bases separated the two germline ends. The CDR3 runs 13 residues. The CDR3 DNA sequence: TGTGCCAGCACCCTAGAGGGAACTCAGCCCCAGCATTTT. This sequence encodes CASTLEGTQPQHF.

CDR3 region: CASTPTDYSNQPQHF. The CDR3 DNA is TGTGCCAGCACCCCGACAGACTATAGCAATCAGCCCCAGCATTTT. V is TRBV28 and J is TRBJ1-5, with D possibly being TRBD1 (5 bases). There are 15 residues in the CDR3. Trimming cost V 7 bases and J 0 bases, with 13 bases left between them. Germline loops: CDR1 MDHEN, CDR2 SYDVKM.

The chain uses TRBV20-1 and TRBJ2-3, with 9 nucleotides matching TRBD1. The CDR3 length is 16 residues. The V gene end was trimmed by 2 bases and the J gene end by 3 bases; junction bases not matched to a gene: 9. The germline gives CDR1 DFQATT, CDR2 SNEGSKA (reference sequence). CDR3 sequence reads: CSARPQDRGGTDTQYF. The DNA for the CDR3 is TGCAGTGCTAGACCCCAGGACAGGGGAGGGACAGATACGCAGTATTTT.

This clonotype was seen more than once but under ten times. The CDR3 DNA sequence: TGTGCCAGCAGTTTATGGGGAGGGGGAGAGACTGAAGCTTTCTTT. It encodes CASSLWGGGETEAFF. The chain recombines TRBV27 with TRBJ1-1, with D maybe TRBD1 (6 bases). The V gene lost 1 base and the J gene lost 5 bases, with 14 bases spanning the gap. Germline V gene lookup returns CDR1 MNHEY and CDR2 SMNVEV (reference sequence). The CDR3 runs 15 residues.

The rearrangement uses TRBV15 and TRBJ2-5; tentatively, D is TRBD2 (7 bases). Trimming cost V 1 base and J 0 bases, with 18 bases left between them. CDR1 and CDR2 from the germline V gene are LNHNV and YYDKDF (reference sequence). CDR3 length equals 18 residues. CDR3: CATSRVGFGGPYQETQYF. In nucleotides, the CDR3 is TGTGCCACCAGCAGAGTGGGTTTCGGGGGGCCGTACCAAGAGACCCAGTACTTC.

J is TRBJ1-1 and V is TRBV5-4, with a possible D match to TRBD1 (6 bases). CDR1 and CDR2 (germline): SGHNT, YYREEE (reference sequence). There are 14 residues in the CDR3. The V end lost 2 bases, the J end lost 1 base, and 9 bases lay between the germline ends. DNA of the CDR3: TGTGCCAGCAGCTTTACAGGGAAGAACACTGAAGCTTTCTTT. This gives the protein CASSFTGKNTEAFF. The full variable domain, rest sourced from reference TRBV5-4 and TRBJ1-1, is ETGVTQSPTHLIKTRGQQVTLRCSSQSGHNTVSWYQQALGQGPQFIFQYYREEENGRGNFPPRFSGLQFPNYSSELNVNALELDDSALYLCASSFTGKNTEAFFGQGTRLTVV.

The chain recombines TRBV30 with TRBJ1-1; D gene uncertain. Trimming took off 1 base at V and 1 base at J, with 16 bases between the two ends. Germline V gene data show CDR1 as GTSNPN and CDR2 as SVGIG (reference sequence). The CDR3 extends over 16 amino acids. CDR3 amino acids: CAWSGSTGSRNTEAFF. The CDR3 nucleotides are TGTGCCTGGAGTGGAAGCACGGGGTCTAGGAACACTGAAGCTTTCTTT.

The chain recombines TRBV30 with TRBJ2-5; 11 nucleotides match TRBD2. CDR3 length: 14 residues. V lost 3 bases, J lost 2 bases, and 2 bases stayed unmatched. Germline V gene lookup returns CDR1 GTSNPN and CDR2 SVGIG (reference sequence). The CDR3 sequence is CAWRLAGAQETQYF. The DNA for the CDR3 is TGTGCCTGGAGACTAGCGGGGGCACAAGAGACCCAGTACTTC. The whole variable domain, filled in from reference TRBV30 and TRBJ2-5, reads SQTIHQWPATLVQPVGSPLSLECTVEGTSNPNLYWYRQAAGRGLQLLFYSVGIGQISSEVPQNLSASRPQDRQFILSSKKLLLSDSGFYLCAWRLAGAQETQYFGPGTRLLVL.

J is TRBJ2-2 and V is TRBV23-1; TRBD2 aligns across 11 bases. TRBV23-1 is marked as an open reading frame, function uncertain. J was trimmed by 3 bases and V by 3 bases; bases with no gene match: 6. This CDR3 region has 17 residues. This chain's CDR3 is CASSHQLAGEHTGELFF. As DNA, the CDR3 is TGCGCCAGCAGTCATCAACTAGCGGGGGAGCACACCGGGGAGCTGTTTTTT.

This clonotype was recorded once. This chain uses TRBV24-1 with TRBJ1-5, with TRBD1 matching 9 bases. The CDR3 covers 14 residues. V trimming: 7 bases; J trimming: 3 bases; junction bases outside the gene matches: 3. Germline V CDR1 and CDR2: KGHDR, SFDVKD. The CDR3 region has the DNA TGTGCCACCAGAGGGACAGGGAACAATCAGCCCCAGCATTTT. Translation gives CATRGTGNNQPQHF.

The gene calls are TRBV4-1 and TRBJ1-5; a possible D gene is TRBD1 (6 bases). V was trimmed by 3 bases and J by 1 base, leaving 10 bases between them. CDR1 is MGHRA and CDR2 is YSYEKL in the germline V gene. The CDR3 contains 15 residues. DNA of the CDR3: TGCGCCAGCAGCCATTTGGGGGCGAGCAATCAGCCCCAGCATTTT. Translating gives CASSHLGASNQPQHF.

The J gene is TRBJ2-3, the V gene TRBV7-9; D remains ambiguous. This CDR3 is built from 16 residues. Germline CDR1 is SEHNR and CDR2 is FQNEAQ (reference sequence). V was shortened by 3 bases and J by 0 bases, with 13 bases between the two germline ends. The CDR3: CASSLVDLSSTDTQYF. The CDR3 DNA reads as TGTGCCAGCAGCTTGGTTGACTTGTCTAGCACAGATACGCAGTATTTT. Full variable domain (missing parts from reference TRBV7-9 and TRBJ2-3): DTGVSQNPRHKITKRGQNVTFRCDPISEHNRLYWYRQTLGQGPEFLTYFQNEAQLEKSRLLSDRFSAERPKGSFSTLEIQRTEQGDSAMYLCASSLVDLSSTDTQYFGPGTRLTVL.

V usage is TRBV12-3 or TRBV12-4 and J usage is TRBJ1-6, with a tentative D call TRBD1 (6 bases). Trimming removed 4 bases from V and 8 bases from J, with 15 bases in between. The CDR3 has 15 residues. CDR3: CASSSHTGRDSPLHF. Written as DNA, the CDR3 is TGTGCCAGCAGTTCCCACACAGGGAGGGATTCACCCCTCCACTTT.